This T cell receptor beta chain was found in a study of blood T cell repertoires in COVID-19. Clones were read by immunoSEQ multiplex PCR, and TCRdb kept only the in-frame ones, dropping some. The repertoire holds some 160,000 clones, with about 83% as singletons. Trimming cost V 7 bases and J 6 bases; bases outside gene matches: 7. CDR1 and CDR2 (germline): KGHDR, SFDVKD. The CDR3 contains 15 residues. The sequence came from a woman of 80 years or more with acute or convalescent COVID-19. Specimen: peripheral blood. The V and J genes are TRBV24-1 and TRBJ2-2; the match to TRBD1 covers 10 bases. The CDR3 DNA follows: TGTGCCACCAGAGCCGGGACAGGGGACGCCGGGGAGCTGTTTTTT. Translated, it gives CATRAGTGDAGELFF.